This T cell receptor (beta chain) was retrieved from a study of regulatory T cells in long-lasting Graves disease (dated by TCRdb to 2020 to 2023). For the wider study: Antithyroid drugs had been taken for less than 3 months by newly diagnosed Graves' disease patients. Persistent Graves' disease patients were compared with newly diagnosed Graves' disease patients by peripheral blood TCR sequencing and RNA sequencing. The study was registered as a clinical trial and conducted in China. TCR sequencing covered some 13 persistent and some 20 newly diagnosed Graves' disease patients, 33 samples in total.

The time point label here, explained by the study, means: newly diagnosed GD, antithyroid drugs for less than 3 months. For both TCR sequencing and RNA sequencing, RNA was extracted from PBMCs using TRIzol. Graves' disease was diagnosed according to American Thyroid Association guidelines. Patients were recruited from an endocrinology department in Xi'an, China. Each patient gave about 9.1 milliliters of peripheral blood, collected in an EDTA anticoagulant tube. Ficoll Paque Plus density gradient separation was used to isolate PBMCs, and no further T cell sorting was performed. An Agilent 2100 Bioanalyzer and agarose gel were used to assess RNA quality, and a NanoDrop 2000 was used to measure RNA concentration. V drops 0 bases and J drops 1 base, leaving 10 bases in between. The germline V gene gives CDR1 as SGDLS and CDR2 as YYNGEE. Its CDR3 holds 15 amino acids, cysteine through phenylalanine. Just CDR3 DNA is preserved here, 45 bases in frame from base 1.

Receptor libraries were prepared by multiplex PCR. These reads were obtained on an Illumina HiSeq 4000. iRepertoire HTBI primers and Arm-PCR amplification of CDR3 regions were used to construct TCR beta libraries. PCR products were gel purified before sequencing. Regarding the original processing steps: Across samples, some 62 TRBV and 12 to 15 TRBJ segments were identified and used for gene usage analysis of CDR3 amino acid clonotypes. COPE and FqMerger were used to merge the filtered high-quality paired reads into contigs. Contigs were aligned with BLAST to IMGT TRBV, TRBD and TRBJ reference genes, and CDR3 was defined per IMGT. Any clonotype with a frequency above 0.1% was counted as a highly expanded clone. Shannon entropy served as the measure of repertoire diversity, while the Gini coefficient captured V-J evenness. A clonotype found in more than one individual was treated as public. TCRdb applied fastp at Q25 and MiXCR to the public reads, then kept only in-frame beta chains. Rows with one shared CDR3 protein collapse into an entry with the most common genes and DNA. TCRdb, not the original authors, processed these V and J calls. This sample gives some 490,000 distinct CDR3 sequences in total; approximately 12% of them show up just once. In total, the top ten clones hold more than 8% of the sample.

General conclusions and limits of the study: Only peripheral blood was studied, because thyroid tissue, the primary lesion, was inaccessible. A larger number of public clonotypes was shared among persistent patients (approximately 3,000) than among newly diagnosed patients (around 970). Compared with newly diagnosed patients, patients with persistent Graves' disease had lower TCR Shannon entropy and fewer highly expanded clones, which suggests clonal expansion. The authors noted that the small sample size was a limitation that may lower accuracy. TRBV28, TRBJ1-2 and TRBJ2-5 were preferentially used in persistent disease, while TRBV20-1 and TRBJ2-1 were favored in newly diagnosed disease. Sequencing and analysis were restricted to the TCR beta chain.

This clonotype was recorded many times. This receptor's antigen is unknown. No much larger clone is present one base from it, and per-base qualities are unavailable. The same specimen was also included in a second study, on T cells in Graves' hyperthyroidism and ophthalmopathy. As described in the second report: A patient counted as having stable Graves' hyperthyroidism if no progression to ophthalmopathy occurred over 18 months of follow-up. Hyperthyroidism patients were newly diagnosed, with disease duration under 2 months, and aged 18 to 65 years. Any patient with an uncontrolled infection, another autoimmune disease, pregnancy or lactation was excluded. Diagnoses were established on the basis of clinical symptoms, serum thyroxine and TRAb, thyroid ultrasound, and orbital computed tomography. The first round of RT-PCR for the TCR CDR3 was performed with the HTBI primer set and the Qiagen OneStep RT-PCR kit. Most expanded thyroid clonotypes (frequency above 0.001) were also found in blood, which suggests that blood repertoires may mirror thyroid immune responses. Ophthalmopathy was separated from stable hyperthyroidism by a 13 V-J signature model, with approximately 90% sensitivity and around 81% specificity obtained in cross-validation and 80%/75% obtained in testing. In validation, progression to ophthalmopathy was predicted by the model with around 70% sensitivity and 72.22% specificity, a median of roughly six months before onset. A discovery cohort of approximately 97 patients, roughly 45 with Graves' ophthalmopathy and over 55 with stable Graves' hyperthyroidism, was used to find distinguishing TCR V-J signatures. An independent validation cohort of fewer than 20 hyperthyroidism patients and more than 15 patients who later progressed to ophthalmopathy tested prospective prediction of ophthalmopathy. For training and testing, the roughly 93 patients in the discovery cohort were randomly divided in a 7:3 ratio. In roughly six Graves' hyperthyroidism patients, the study also compared T-cell repertoires from thyroid tissue with T-cell repertoires from blood. After blood sampling, hyperthyroidism patients were treated with methimazole at a starting dose of 30 mg daily, and ophthalmopathy patients were treated with high-dose intravenous methylprednisolone. Libraries were constructed in a second round of multiplex PCR, after which size selection and purification were carried out. Libraries were sequenced paired-end with 100 bp reads on an Illumina HiSeq2000. Raw data were processed with SOAPnuke, discarding reads with adapters, uncalled bases, mean Phred below 15, or no exact constant-primer or identifier match. High-quality paired reads were merged with COPE v1.2.5, and unique nucleotide sequences were defined as clonotypes. Clonotypes were aligned to IMGT TRBV, TRBD and TRBJ reference segments using MiTCR v1.1. Analysis was restricted to V-J combinations with a frequency above 0.0001, which covered approximately 99% of repertoires. A TCS score was defined as the ratio between F50 (clonal expansion) and ExV (chaos), using BLOSUM62-based TCRdist between CDR3 peptides within each V-J. Welch's t-statistics and random forest reduced some 510 V-J features to under 15, which were used in a naive Bayes classifier (R e1071). Sample size was not statistically predetermined, and investigators were not blinded to group allocation. TCR Vbeta CDR3 sequencing of around 130 peripheral blood samples (roughly 43 ophthalmopathy, 75 hyperthyroidism and roughly 17 progressor patients) is reported in the paper.

The source is a woman between 25 and 40 years old with Graves disease. Donor details come from another sample of the same person, matched by shared clones. The rearrangement joined TRBV9 to TRBJ1-1, with the D gene too uncertain to name. The specimen was peripheral blood mononuclear cells (PBMCs), collected at new diagnosis, from a patient treated with antithyroid drugs. The encoded CDR3 is CASSVDGVRNTEAFF. The nucleotide sequence is given as TGTGCCAGCAGCGTAGACGGGGTCCGGAACACTGAAGCTTTCTTT.